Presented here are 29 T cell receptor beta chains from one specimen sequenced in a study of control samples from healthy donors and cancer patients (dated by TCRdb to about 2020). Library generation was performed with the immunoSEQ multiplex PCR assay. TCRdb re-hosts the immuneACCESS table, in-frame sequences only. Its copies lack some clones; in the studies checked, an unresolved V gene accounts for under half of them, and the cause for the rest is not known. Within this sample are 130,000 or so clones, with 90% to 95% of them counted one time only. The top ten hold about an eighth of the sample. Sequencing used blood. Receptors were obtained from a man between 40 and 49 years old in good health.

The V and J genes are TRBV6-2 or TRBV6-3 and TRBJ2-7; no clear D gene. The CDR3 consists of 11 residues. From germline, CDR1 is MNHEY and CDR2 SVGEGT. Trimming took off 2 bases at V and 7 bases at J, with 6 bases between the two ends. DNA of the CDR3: TGTGCCAGCAGTTACCTAACAGAGCAGTACTTC. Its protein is CASSYLTEQYF.

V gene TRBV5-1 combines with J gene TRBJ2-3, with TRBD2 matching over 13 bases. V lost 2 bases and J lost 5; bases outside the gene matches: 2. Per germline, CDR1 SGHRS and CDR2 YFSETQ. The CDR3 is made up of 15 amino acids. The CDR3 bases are TGCGCCAGCAGCTTAAGACTAGCGGGGGGAGATACGCAGTATTTT. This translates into CASSLRLAGGDTQYF. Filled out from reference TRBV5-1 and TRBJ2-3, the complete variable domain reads KAGVTQTPRYLIKTRGQQVTLSCSPISGHRSVSWYQQTPGQGLQFLFEYFSETQRNKGNFPGRFSGRQFSNSRSEMNVSTLELGDSALYLCASSLRLAGGDTQYFGPGTRLTVL.

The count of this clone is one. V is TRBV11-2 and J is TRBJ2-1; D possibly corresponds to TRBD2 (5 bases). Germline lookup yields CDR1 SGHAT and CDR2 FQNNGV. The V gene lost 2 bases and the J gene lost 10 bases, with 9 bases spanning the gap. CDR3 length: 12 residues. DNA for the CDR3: TGTGCCAGCAGCTTAATCGAGGGAGAGCAGTTCTTC. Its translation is CASSLIEGEQFF.

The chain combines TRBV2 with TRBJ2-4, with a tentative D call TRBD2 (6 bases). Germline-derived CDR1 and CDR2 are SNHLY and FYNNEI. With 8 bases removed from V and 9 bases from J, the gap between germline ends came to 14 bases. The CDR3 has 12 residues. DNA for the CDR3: TGTGCCAGCTGTAGCGGCGGAAGCATTCAGTACTTC. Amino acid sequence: CASCSGGSIQYF.

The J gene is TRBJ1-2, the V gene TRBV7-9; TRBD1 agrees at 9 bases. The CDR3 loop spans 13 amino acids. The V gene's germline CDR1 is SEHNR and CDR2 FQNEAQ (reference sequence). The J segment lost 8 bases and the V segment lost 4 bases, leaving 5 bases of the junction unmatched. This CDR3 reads CASSSQGARGYTF. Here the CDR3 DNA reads TGTGCCAGCAGCTCACAGGGGGCGAGGGGCTACACCTTC. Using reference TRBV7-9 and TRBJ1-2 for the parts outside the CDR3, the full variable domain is DTGVSQNPRHKITKRGQNVTFRCDPISEHNRLYWYRQTLGQGPEFLTYFQNEAQLEKSRLLSDRFSAERPKGSFSTLEIQRTEQGDSAMYLCASSSQGARGYTFGSGTRLTVV.

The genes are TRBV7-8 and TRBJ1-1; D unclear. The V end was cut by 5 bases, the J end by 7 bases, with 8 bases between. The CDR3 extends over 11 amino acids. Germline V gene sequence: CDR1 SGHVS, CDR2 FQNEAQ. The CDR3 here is CASSQDREAFF. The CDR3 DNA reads TGTGCCAGCAGCCAGGACCGTGAAGCTTTCTTT.

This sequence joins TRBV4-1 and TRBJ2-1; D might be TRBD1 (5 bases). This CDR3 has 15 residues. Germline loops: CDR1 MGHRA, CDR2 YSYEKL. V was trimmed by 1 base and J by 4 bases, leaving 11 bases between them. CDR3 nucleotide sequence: TGCGCCAGCAGCCAAGGAGATGCAGGGTACAATGAGCAGTTCTTC. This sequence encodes CASSQGDAGYNEQFF.

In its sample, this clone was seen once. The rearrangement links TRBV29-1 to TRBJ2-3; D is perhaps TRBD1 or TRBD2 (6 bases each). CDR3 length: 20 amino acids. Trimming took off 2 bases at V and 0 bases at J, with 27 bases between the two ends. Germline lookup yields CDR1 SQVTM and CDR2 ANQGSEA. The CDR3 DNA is TGCAGCGTTGAAACACTGAGGCCGGGGGCGGACCTTACTAGCACAGATACGCAGTATTTT. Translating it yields CSVETLRPGADLTSTDTQYF.

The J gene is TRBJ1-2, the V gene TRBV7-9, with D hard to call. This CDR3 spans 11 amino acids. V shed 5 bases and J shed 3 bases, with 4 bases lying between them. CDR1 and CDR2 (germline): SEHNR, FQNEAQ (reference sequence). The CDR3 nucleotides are TGTGCCAGCAGCGAAGACTATGGCTACACCTTC. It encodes CASSEDYGYTF.

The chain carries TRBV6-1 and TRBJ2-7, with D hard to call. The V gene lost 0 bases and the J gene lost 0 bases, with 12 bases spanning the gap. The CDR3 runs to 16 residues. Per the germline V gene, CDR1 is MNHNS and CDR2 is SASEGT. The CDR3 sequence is CASSEASQLTSYEQYF. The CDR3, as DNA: TGTGCCAGCAGTGAAGCTTCCCAGCTTACCTCCTACGAGCAGTACTTC.

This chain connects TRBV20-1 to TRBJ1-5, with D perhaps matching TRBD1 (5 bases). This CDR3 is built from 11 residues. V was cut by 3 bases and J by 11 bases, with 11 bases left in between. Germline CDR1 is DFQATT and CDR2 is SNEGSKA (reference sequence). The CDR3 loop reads CSAREGMAQHF. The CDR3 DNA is TGCAGTGCTAGGGAGGGGATGGCCCAGCATTTT.

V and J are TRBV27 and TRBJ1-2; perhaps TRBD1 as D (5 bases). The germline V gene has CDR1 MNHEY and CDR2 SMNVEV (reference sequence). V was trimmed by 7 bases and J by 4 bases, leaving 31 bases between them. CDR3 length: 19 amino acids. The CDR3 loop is CASTYRTLNPLALGYGYTF. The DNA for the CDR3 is TGTGCCAGCACTTACAGGACACTCAACCCACTTGCTCTCGGCTATGGCTACACCTTC.

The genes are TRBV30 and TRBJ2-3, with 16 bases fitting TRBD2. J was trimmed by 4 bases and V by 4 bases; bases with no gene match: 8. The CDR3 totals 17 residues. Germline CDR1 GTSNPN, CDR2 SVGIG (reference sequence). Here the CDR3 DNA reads TGTGCCTGGACCCAACTCGGGACTAGCGGGAGGGCAGATACGCAGTATTTT. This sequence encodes CAWTQLGTSGRADTQYF.

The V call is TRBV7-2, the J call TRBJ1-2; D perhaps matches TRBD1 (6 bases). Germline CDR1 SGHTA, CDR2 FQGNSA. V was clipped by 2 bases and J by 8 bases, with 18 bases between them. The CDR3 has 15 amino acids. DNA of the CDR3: TGTGCCAGCAGCTTAAGCCCGCAGACAGGAGGGGGCTACACCTTC. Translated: CASSLSPQTGGGYTF.

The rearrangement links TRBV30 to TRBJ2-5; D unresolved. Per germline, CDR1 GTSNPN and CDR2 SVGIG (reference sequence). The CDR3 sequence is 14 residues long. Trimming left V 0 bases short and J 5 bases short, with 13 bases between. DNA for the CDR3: TGTGCCTGGAGTGTACTTAGGGAATTGGAGACCCAGTACTTC. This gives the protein CAWSVLRELETQYF.

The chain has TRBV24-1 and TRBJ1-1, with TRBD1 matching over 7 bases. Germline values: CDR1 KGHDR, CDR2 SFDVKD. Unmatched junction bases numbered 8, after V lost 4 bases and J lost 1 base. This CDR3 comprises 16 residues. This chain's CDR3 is CATSEPFGTANTEAFF. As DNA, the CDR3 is TGTGCCACCAGTGAACCCTTCGGGACAGCGAACACTGAAGCTTTCTTT.

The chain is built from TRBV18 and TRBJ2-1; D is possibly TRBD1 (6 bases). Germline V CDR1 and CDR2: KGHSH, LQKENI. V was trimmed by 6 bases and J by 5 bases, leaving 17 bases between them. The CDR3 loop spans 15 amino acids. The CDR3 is CASSASRTDHNEQFF. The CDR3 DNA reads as TGTGCCAGCTCGGCAAGCAGGACAGACCACAATGAGCAGTTCTTC.

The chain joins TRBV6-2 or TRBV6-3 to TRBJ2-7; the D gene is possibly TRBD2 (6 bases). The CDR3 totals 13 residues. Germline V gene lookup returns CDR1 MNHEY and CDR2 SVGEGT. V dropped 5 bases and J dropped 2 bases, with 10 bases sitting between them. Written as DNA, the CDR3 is TGTGCCAGCAGTATCCGACTAGCCTACGAGCAGTACTTC. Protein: CASSIRLAYEQYF.

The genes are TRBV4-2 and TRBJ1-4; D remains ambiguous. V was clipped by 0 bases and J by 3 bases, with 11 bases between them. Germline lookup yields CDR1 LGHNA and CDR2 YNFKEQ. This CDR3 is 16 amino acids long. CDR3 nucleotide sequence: TGTGCCAGCAGCCAAGATTTCGAGTTAGCTAATGAAAAACTGTTTTTT. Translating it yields CASSQDFELANEKLFF.

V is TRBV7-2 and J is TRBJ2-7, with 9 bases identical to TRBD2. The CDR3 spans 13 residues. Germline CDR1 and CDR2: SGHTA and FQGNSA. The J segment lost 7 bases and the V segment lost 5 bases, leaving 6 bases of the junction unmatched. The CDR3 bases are TGTGCCAGCAGCAGGACTAGCGTGGGAGAGCAGTACTTC. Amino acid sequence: CASSRTSVGEQYF.

This CDR3 reads CASSIRGPGYNEQFF. As DNA, the CDR3 is TGTGCCAGCAGCATCAGGGGGCCGGGTTACAATGAGCAGTTCTTC. V usage is TRBV11-2 and J usage is TRBJ2-1, with 8 bases that match TRBD1. CDR3 length: 15 residues. Looked up from germline, CDR1 is SGHAT and CDR2 is FQNNGV. The V segment lost 5 bases and the J segment 4 bases; nucleotides outside the gene matches: 7.

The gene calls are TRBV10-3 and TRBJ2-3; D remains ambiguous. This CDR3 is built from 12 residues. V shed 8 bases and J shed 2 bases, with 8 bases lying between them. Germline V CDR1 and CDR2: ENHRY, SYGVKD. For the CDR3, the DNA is TGTGCCATCCGTTCCCTCACAGATACGCAGTATTTT. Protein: CAIRSLTDTQYF.

The CDR3 is CASSQDAGSSNEKLFF. The CDR3 bases are TGTGCCAGCAGCCAAGATGCGGGGTCCTCCAATGAAAAACTGTTTTTT. The gene calls are TRBV4-2 and TRBJ1-4; unclear D gene. V was trimmed by 0 bases and J by 5 bases, leaving 13 bases between them. There are 16 residues in the CDR3. Germline-derived CDR1 and CDR2 are LGHNA and YNFKEQ.

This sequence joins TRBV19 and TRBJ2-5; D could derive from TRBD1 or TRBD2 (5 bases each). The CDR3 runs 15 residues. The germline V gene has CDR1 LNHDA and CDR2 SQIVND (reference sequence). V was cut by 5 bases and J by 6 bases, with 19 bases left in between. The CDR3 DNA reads TGTGCCAGTAGTTCTTCCCTGGGGGTTTCAAAGACCCAGTACTTC. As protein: CASSSSLGVSKTQYF.

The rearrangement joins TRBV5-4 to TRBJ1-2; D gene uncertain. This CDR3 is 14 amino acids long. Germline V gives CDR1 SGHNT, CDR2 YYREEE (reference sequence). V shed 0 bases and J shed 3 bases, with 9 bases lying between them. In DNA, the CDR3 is TGTGCCAGCAGCTTGGAGCAGATTGACTATGGCTACACCTTC. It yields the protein CASSLEQIDYGYTF.

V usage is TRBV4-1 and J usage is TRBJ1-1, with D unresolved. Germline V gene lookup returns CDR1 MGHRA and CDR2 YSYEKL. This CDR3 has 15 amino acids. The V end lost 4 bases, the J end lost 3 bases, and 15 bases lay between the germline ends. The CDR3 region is CASSRYRAPHTEAFF. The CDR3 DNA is TGCGCCAGCAGCCGGTACCGGGCCCCCCACACTGAAGCTTTCTTT.

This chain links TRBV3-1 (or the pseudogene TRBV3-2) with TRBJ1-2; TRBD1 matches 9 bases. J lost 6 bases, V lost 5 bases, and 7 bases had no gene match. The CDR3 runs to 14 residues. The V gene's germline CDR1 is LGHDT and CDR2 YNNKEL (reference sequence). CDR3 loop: CASSTAQGANGYTF. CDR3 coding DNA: TGTGCCAGCAGCACCGCACAGGGGGCGAATGGCTACACCTTC.

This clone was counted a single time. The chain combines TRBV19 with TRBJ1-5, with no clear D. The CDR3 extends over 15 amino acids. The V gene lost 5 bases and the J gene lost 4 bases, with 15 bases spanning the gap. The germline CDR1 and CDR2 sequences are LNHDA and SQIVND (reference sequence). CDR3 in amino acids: CASSLNGPGNQPQHF. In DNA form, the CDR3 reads TGTGCCAGTAGTTTAAACGGTCCGGGGAATCAGCCCCAGCATTTT.

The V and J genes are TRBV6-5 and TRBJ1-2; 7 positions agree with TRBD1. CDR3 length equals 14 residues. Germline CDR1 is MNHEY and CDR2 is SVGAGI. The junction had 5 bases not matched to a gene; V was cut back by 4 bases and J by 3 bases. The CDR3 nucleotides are TGTGCCAGCAGTTGGGTAACAGGGGACTATGGCTACACCTTC. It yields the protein CASSWVTGDYGYTF.